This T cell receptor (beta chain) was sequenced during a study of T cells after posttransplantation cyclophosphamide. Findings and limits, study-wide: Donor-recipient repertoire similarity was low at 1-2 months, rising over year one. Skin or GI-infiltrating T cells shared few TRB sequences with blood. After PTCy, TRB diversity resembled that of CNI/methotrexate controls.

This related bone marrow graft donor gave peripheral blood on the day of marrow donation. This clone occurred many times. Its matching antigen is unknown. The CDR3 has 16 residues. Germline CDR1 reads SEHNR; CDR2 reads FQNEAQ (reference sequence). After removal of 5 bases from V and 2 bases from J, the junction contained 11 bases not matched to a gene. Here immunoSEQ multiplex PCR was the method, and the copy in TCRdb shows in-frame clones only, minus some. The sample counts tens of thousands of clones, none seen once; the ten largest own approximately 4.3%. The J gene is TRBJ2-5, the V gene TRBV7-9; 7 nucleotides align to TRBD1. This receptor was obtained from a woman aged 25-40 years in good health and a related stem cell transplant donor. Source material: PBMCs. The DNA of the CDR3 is TGTGCCAGCAGCCCACCGACAGGGAAGGCACAAGAGACCCAGTACTTC. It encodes CASSPPTGKAQETQYF.